This T cell receptor (beta chain) originates from a study of T cells in Graves' hyperthyroidism and ophthalmopathy. TCR beta CDR3 regions were amplified from RNA transcripts. Primed by the HTBI set, a first-round RT-PCR was run on the TCR CDR3. TCRdb processed the multiplex PCR reads anew with MiXCR; each CDR3 protein has one entry. The sample holds some 580,000 distinct CDR3 sequences, approximately 15% seen once. Ophthalmopathy patients all had a Clinical Activity Score of at least 3, a NOSPECS grade of at least 4 and disease under 3 months old. This clonotype was observed many times. Its antigen is still unknown. Study-level results: Most clonotypes that expanded in the thyroid above 0.001 also showed up in blood.

With 4 bases clipped from V and 0 bases from J, the junction kept 5 bases outside the gene matches. Germline CDR1 is DFQATT and CDR2 is SNEGSKA (reference sequence). The CDR3 contains 14 residues. Sequencing was performed on blood. This chain joins TRBV20-1 and TRBJ1-1; 7 bases fit TRBD1. The sequence derives from a woman between 40 and 50 years old with Graves' ophthalmopathy. CDR3 coding DNA: TGCAGTGCTACGGGACAGACCGTGAACACTGAAGCTTTCTTT. Translating it yields CSATGQTVNTEAFF.